Listed below are T cell receptor beta chains from one sample, sequenced in a study of radiotherapy plus CTLA-4 blockade in lung cancer. The protocol was immunoSEQ multiplex PCR, while the TCRdb copy is restricted to in-frame clones and leaves out a portion. The data hold roughly 50,000 clones, with around 77% observed a single time. The sample in question was peripheral blood, obtained from a patient treated with radiotherapy plus ipilimumab. The receptors come from a human donor with non-small cell lung cancer who had stable disease on radiotherapy plus ipilimumab. Both conserved end residues are part of each CDR3.

v_gene	j_gene	len	CDR3aa
TRBV28	TRBJ1-2	14	CASSLGGQFYGYTF
TRBV18	TRBJ1-6	14	CASSPEAGHSPLHF
TRBV7-9	TRBJ1-4	16	CASSLAAQGTNEKLFF
TRBV4-1	TRBJ1-1	15	CASSQVRALRTEAFF
TRBV4-1	TRBJ1-1	15	CASRDLTGTGFEAFF
TRBV10-3	TRBJ2-3	15	CAIKDPDRSTDTQYF
TRBV7-2	TRBJ1-1	16	CASSFAGGPRGTEAFF
TRBV18	TRBJ2-1	11	CASSPQNEQFF
TRBV7-6	TRBJ1-1	19	CASSLVVFGGGSMNTEAFF
TRBV10-3	TRBJ1-1	13	CAISGTSNTEAFF
TRBV28	TRBJ1-1	14	CASRGPTMNTEAFF
TRBV9	TRBJ2-3	13	CASSAIQGNTQYF
TRBV27	TRBJ1-1	13	CASSLRGGMRAFF
TRBV2	TRBJ1-6	15	CASSESTGPNSPLHF
TRBV4-1	TRBJ1-1	14	CASRGRTMNTEAFF
TRBV7-3	TRBJ2-5	15	CASSLGSGGAETQYF
TRBV4-1	TRBJ1-1	11	CASSQERVAFF
TRBV4-2	TRBJ2-5	14	CASSQEGSQETQYF
TRBV9	TRBJ1-4	15	CASSVDGRPNEKLFF
TRBV6-1	TRBJ1-5	15	CASSVSLAGQQPQHF
TRBV14	TRBJ2-7	13	CASSLSLTGEQYF
TRBV6-5	TRBJ1-6	15	CASSPSGPSNSPLHF
TRBV25-1	TRBJ2-3	11	CASSLLDTQYF
TRBV5-1	TRBJ2-3	14	CASGQNGHSDTQYF
TRBV6-5	TRBJ2-1	16	CASSYSGLQSYNEQFF
TRBV5-4	TRBJ1-2	13	CASSFVGAGGYTF
TRBV4-3	TRBJ2-3	17	CASSQRTSGGGTDTQYF
TRBV9	TRBJ2-1	12	CASSVASGSQFF
TRBV7-9	TRBJ2-7	16	CASSLVASVQGDEQYF
TRBV6-1	TRBJ2-7	17	CASSADNSNWSSYEQYF
TRBV7-3	TRBJ2-1	15	CASSRGHGSYNEQFF
TRBV15	TRBJ2-1	16	CATSGGGGSPTNEQFF
TRBV6-6	TRBJ1-2	16	CASSSPEIRGDYGYTF
TRBV9	TRBJ1-6	15	CASSAPTGDLSPLHF
TRBV2	TRBJ1-5	14	CASSRDSVGQPQHF
TRBV15	TRBJ2-5	17	CATSREVLAGGRETQYF
TRBV18	TRBJ2-2	15	CASSPDRGRTGELFF
TRBV5-4	TRBJ1-4	15	CASSLVGGAGEKLFF
TRBV5-5	TRBJ2-2	16	CASSSRDRGNTGELFF
TRBV5-1	TRBJ1-6	15	CASSLQGSNNSPLHF
TRBV6-1	TRBJ1-2	13	CASSGRRVSGYTF
TRBV5-6	TRBJ1-4	15	CASSLSQGVGEKLFF
TRBV10-3	TRBJ1-1	15	CAIRETQSMNTEAFF
TRBV27	TRBJ1-6	16	CASSFVRGFYNSPLHF
TRBV5-1	TRBJ2-6	17	CASSLPGQSSGANVLTF
TRBV6-1	TRBJ2-1	15	CASSALAGGYNEQFF
TRBV7-2	TRBJ2-3	12	CASSLYGDTQYF
TRBV4-1	TRBJ1-3	15	CASRPWVYSGNTIYF
TRBV11-2	TRBJ1-1	11	CASSWRTEAFF